This entry lists 8 T cell receptor beta chains sequenced from one sample in a study of post-analysis software for immune sequencing data. Study observations and caveats: Comparison of patients with controls showed five TRBV segments more frequent in patients, TRBV5-6, TRBV5-1 and TRBV20-1 among them.

Their antigens remain unidentified. Incorporated into the TCR beta cDNA libraries were unique molecular identifiers, which served to reduce PCR and sequencing biases. TCRdb used MiXCR to reprocess the PCR reads, holding one entry per CDR3 protein. The sample contains about 820,000 distinct CDR3 sequences, about 53% of which appear only once. Sequenced input: blood. Receptor source: a girl under 18 with multiple sclerosis.

As for this clonotype: An end of the junction does not agree with germline; a read error may underlie this. This rearrangement joins TRBV5-5 to TRBJ1-1; weak D call: TRBD1 (5 bases). The germline CDR1 and CDR2 sequences are SGHKS and YYEKEE (reference sequence). The CDR3 contains 13 residues. Here the CDR3 reads CASRLGGSTEAFF. CDR3 coding DNA: TGTGCCAGCAGGTTGGGGGGAAGCACTGAAGCTTTCTTT.

The chain combines TRBV12-3 or TRBV12-4 with TRBJ2-2; TRBD2 matches 10 bases. The CDR3 extends over 16 amino acids. The trim removed 5 bases at V and 4 bases at J, leaving 7 bases unmatched. The DNA for the CDR3 is TGTGCCAGCAGTCCTCTAGCGGGGGTTGGCACCGGGGAGCTGTTTTTT. Its protein is CASSPLAGVGTGELFF.

The genes are TRBV15 and TRBJ2-1; 7 nucleotides align to TRBD1. The ends lost 4 bases at V and 9 bases at J; junction bases unmatched: 15. Germline V CDR1 and CDR2: LNHNV, YYDKDF (reference sequence). This CDR3 is 16 amino acids long. The CDR3 spells CATSTPPADRMGEQFF. CDR3 nucleotide sequence: TGTGCCACCAGCACACCTCCAGCGGACAGGATGGGTGAGCAGTTCTTC.

The chain combines TRBV29-1 with TRBJ2-7, with D perhaps given as TRBD1 or TRBD2 (5 bases each). CDR1 is SQVTM and CDR2 is ANQGSEA in the germline V gene. The CDR3 contains 13 residues. V was pared by 4 bases and J by 3 bases, with 13 bases between. The CDR3 sequence is CSVGRDPRYEQYF. As DNA, the CDR3 is TGCAGCGTTGGAAGGGACCCACGCTACGAGCAGTACTTC.

This clonotype was observed a handful of times. This CDR3 reads CSASSPSGPVYEQYF. The CDR3 DNA is TGCAGTGCTAGTTCCCCTAGCGGGCCCGTCTACGAGCAGTACTTC. This chain links TRBV20-1 with TRBJ2-7; 8 bases are a match to TRBD2. V lost 3 bases and J lost 3; bases outside the gene matches: 10. The CDR3 is 15 residues long. Germline V lookup: CDR1 DFQATT, CDR2 SNEGSKA (reference sequence).

This clonotype has only one observation. The V gene is TRBV19, the J gene TRBJ2-4; TRBD1 might be the D (6 bases). TRBJ2-7 matches the DNA end more closely, so the J call is doubtful. This CDR3 spans 14 amino acids. CDR1 is LNHDA and CDR2 is SQIVND in the germline V gene (reference sequence). CDR3 sequence reads: CASRMTPGAYEQYF. In nucleotides, the CDR3 is TGTGCCAGTAGGATGACGCCAGGGGCCTACGAGCAGTACTTC.

V is TRBV6-5 and J is TRBJ1-2, with a weak D call TRBD1 (5 bases). V lost 2 bases to trimming and J lost 5 bases, with 12 bases between them. CDR1 is MNHEY, CDR2 SVGAGI, per germline. This CDR3 has 14 amino acids. The CDR3 spells CASSYGQGLYGYTF. CDR3 bases: TGTGCCAGCAGTTACGGGCAGGGTCTATATGGCTACACCTTC.

The chain combines TRBV7-9 with TRBJ2-7; either TRBD1 or TRBD2 may supply D (5 bases each). CDR3 size: 14 residues. V was clipped by 8 bases and J by 2 bases, with 16 bases between them. In germline, CDR1 is SEHNR, CDR2 FQNEAQ (reference sequence). The CDR3 loop is CASDPGTATYEQYF. Written as DNA, the CDR3 is TGTGCCAGCGACCCGGGGACGGCTACCTACGAGCAGTACTTC.